Each of the 26 T cell receptor beta chains below was sequenced from the same sample in a study of T cell responses to AZD1222 COVID-19 vaccine. Generated by immunoSEQ multiplex PCR, the TCRdb table keeps only in-frame clones and is missing some. Among approximately 70,000 clones listed, more than 70% were seen once. This sample comprised peripheral blood, obtained 28 days after the second dose of the MenACWY control vaccine. These TCRs come from an adult who received the MenACWY meningococcal vaccine as a control.

The chain is built from TRBV5-1 and TRBJ1-1; TRBD1 is a possible D gene (5 bases). This CDR3 is 15 amino acids long. CDR1 and CDR2 (germline): SGHRS, YFSETQ. Trimming took off 2 bases at V and 7 bases at J, with 18 bases between the two ends. In DNA form, the CDR3 reads TGCGCCAGCAGCTTCAACTCCGGGACGTCCTTTGAAGCTTTCTTT. Translation: CASSFNSGTSFEAFF. Using reference TRBV5-1 and TRBJ1-1 for the parts outside the CDR3, the full variable domain is KAGVTQTPRYLIKTRGQQVTLSCSPISGHRSVSWYQQTPGQGLQFLFEYFSETQRNKGNFPGRFSGRQFSNSRSEMNVSTLELGDSALYLCASSFNSGTSFEAFFGQGTRLTVV.

In this sample, this clone turned up once. The rearrangement joins TRBV5-6 to TRBJ2-7, with 7 bases identical to TRBD1. The J segment lost 4 bases and the V segment lost 1 base, leaving 11 bases of the junction unmatched. The CDR3 contains 16 residues. Germline V gene data show CDR1 as SGHDT and CDR2 as YYEEEE. CDR3 in amino acids: CASSLWLRGQMYEQYF. In DNA form, the CDR3 reads TGTGCCAGCAGCTTGTGGCTCAGGGGACAGATGTACGAGCAGTACTTC.

The chain combines TRBV6-2 or TRBV6-3 with TRBJ2-5; D gene ambiguous. The CDR3 runs 14 residues. Germline CDR1 and CDR2: MNHEY and SVGEGT. The V end was cut by 2 bases, the J end by 2 bases, with 9 bases between. Written as DNA, the CDR3 is TGTGCCAGCAGTTACACACAGATACAAGAGACCCAGTACTTC. This translates into CASSYTQIQETQYF.

The chain combines TRBV6-1 with TRBJ2-4; a possible D gene is TRBD1 (5 bases). This CDR3 has 16 amino acids. Germline-derived CDR1 and CDR2 are MNHNS and SASEGT. Trimming removed 4 bases at V and 0 bases at J, with 13 bases between. The CDR3 region is CASSVSPQGAKNIQYF. As DNA, the CDR3 is TGTGCCAGCAGTGTCTCCCCCCAGGGAGCCAAAAACATTCAGTACTTC.

V usage is TRBV24-1 and J usage is TRBJ1-4; 10 bases are shared with TRBD1. The CDR3 runs 15 residues. Germline V gene lookup returns CDR1 KGHDR and CDR2 SFDVKD. J was trimmed by 6 bases and V by 4 bases; bases with no gene match: 4. The CDR3 DNA follows: TGTGCCACCAGTGACCCCGGGACAGGGGATGAAAAACTGTTTTTT. Translation: CATSDPGTGDEKLFF.

The table lists this clone with a few counts. The rearrangement links TRBV6-4 to TRBJ2-1, with TRBD1 matching 10 bases. Germline trimming cut 0 bases from V and 3 bases from J; bases unmatched to any gene: 5. The germline CDR1 and CDR2 sequences are MRHNA and SNTAGT. The CDR3 length is 17 residues. Here the CDR3 DNA reads TGTGCCAGCAGTGACTCTTACAGGGACAGGGGCTACAATGAGCAGTTCTTC. Translation: CASSDSYRDRGYNEQFF.

This rearrangement joins TRBV19 to TRBJ1-5; D uncertain. Germline V CDR1 and CDR2: LNHDA, SQIVND (reference sequence). Between the trimmed V and J ends, which lost 5 bases and 2 bases, there was a span of 13 bases. CDR3 length: 15 residues. CDR3 DNA sequence: TGTGCCAGTAGTCTCCTTACCCTGGGCAATCAGCCCCAGCATTTT. This translates into CASSLLTLGNQPQHF. The whole variable domain, remainder taken from reference TRBV19 and TRBJ1-5, is DGGITQSPKYLFRKEGQNVTLSCEQNLNHDAMYWYRQDPGQGLRLIYYSQIVNDFQKGDIAEGYSVSREKKESFPLTVTSAQKNPTAFYLCASSLLTLGNQPQHFGDGTRLSIL.

The chain employs TRBV28 and TRBJ2-1; D may be TRBD2 (5 bases). V was clipped by 5 bases and J by 4 bases, with 6 bases between them. The CDR3 sequence is 12 residues long. Germline V gene data show CDR1 as MDHEN and CDR2 as SYDVKM. The CDR3 reads CASSEGYNEQFF. For the CDR3, the DNA is TGTGCCAGCAGTGAGGGTTACAATGAGCAGTTCTTC. Drawing the rest from reference TRBV28 and TRBJ2-1, the complete variable domain is DVKVTQSSRYLVKRTGEKVFLECVQDMDHENMFWYRQDPGLGLRLIYFSYDVKMKEKGDIPEGYSVSREKKERFSLILESASTNQTSMYLCASSEGYNEQFFGPGTRLTVL.

The V call is TRBV28, the J call TRBJ2-4; tentatively, D is TRBD1 (6 bases). The CDR3 spans 12 residues. Germline loops: CDR1 MDHEN, CDR2 SYDVKM. V was trimmed by 6 bases and J by 7 bases, leaving 10 bases between them. The chain's CDR3 is CASRGTWNIQYF. The CDR3 bases are TGTGCCAGCAGGGGGACATGGAACATTCAGTACTTC.

The V gene is TRBV9, the J gene TRBJ1-1, with 10 bases matching TRBD1. J gave up 0 bases and V 1 base, and 9 bases lay outside the gene matches. The CDR3 extends over 18 amino acids. Germline V gene sequence: CDR1 SGDLS, CDR2 YYNGEE. In DNA form, the CDR3 reads TGTGCCAGCAGCGTAAGCGGGACAGGGGTCTCCATGAACACTGAAGCTTTCTTT. Its translation: CASSVSGTGVSMNTEAFF.

A note on this clone: Other DNA sequences in the sample encode the same CDR3. This chain uses TRBV19 with TRBJ2-3, with 8 bases matching TRBD2. Per germline, CDR1 LNHDA and CDR2 SQIVND (reference sequence). J was trimmed by 6 bases and V by 2 bases; bases with no gene match: 7. This CDR3 has 15 amino acids. CDR3 in amino acids: CASSIQRGLTDTQYF. The DNA of the CDR3 is TGTGCCAGTAGTATACAGCGGGGGCTCACGGATACGCAGTATTTT.

The chain recombines TRBV11-3 with TRBJ2-1, with TRBD2 matching over 11 bases. CDR1 SGHNT and CDR2 YENEEA come from the germline V gene. The ends lost 5 bases at V and 5 bases at J; junction bases unmatched: 5. The CDR3 loop spans 15 amino acids. CDR3 residues: CASSQLAGVDNEQFF. The CDR3, as DNA: TGTGCCAGCAGCCAACTAGCGGGGGTCGACAATGAGCAGTTCTTC.

The V and J genes are TRBV10-3 and TRBJ2-3; tentatively, D is TRBD2 (6 bases). The V and J ends lost 2 bases and 9 bases respectively, with 9 bases between them. Per germline, CDR1 ENHRY and CDR2 SYGVKD. The CDR3 is 12 amino acids. CDR3 loop: CAISEPGVTQYF. CDR3 sequence (DNA): TGTGCCATCAGTGAGCCGGGAGTGACGCAGTATTTT.

This chain joins TRBV6-5 and TRBJ1-5; the D is unclear. The CDR3 consists of 11 residues. Germline lookup yields CDR1 MNHEY and CDR2 SVGAGI. V gave up 6 bases and J gave up 5 bases, with 5 bases separating them. The CDR3 coding sequence is TGTGCCAGCAGCCGAGATCAGCCCCAGCATTTT. Amino acids: CASSRDQPQHF.

The CDR3 loop is CAISEVQGTGQPQHF. The CDR3 DNA follows: TGTGCCATCAGTGAGGTGCAGGGGACGGGACAGCCCCAGCATTTT. V is TRBV10-3 and J is TRBJ1-5; tentatively, D is TRBD1 (6 bases). This CDR3 is built from 15 residues. Germline CDR1 ENHRY, CDR2 SYGVKD. Trimming removed 2 bases at V and 7 bases at J, with 15 bases between.

V usage is TRBV5-1 and J usage is TRBJ2-5, with 7 nucleotides matching TRBD1. Germline values: CDR1 SGHRS, CDR2 YFSETQ. CDR3 length: 13 amino acids. V lost 5 bases and J lost 5; bases outside the gene matches: 6. Written as DNA, the CDR3 is TGCGCCAGCAGTCGAGGGGGCTTGGAGACCCAGTACTTC. Its translation: CASSRGGLETQYF.

This chain connects TRBV6-5 to TRBJ1-5; 7 nucleotides line up with TRBD1. This CDR3 has 14 residues. Germline CDR1 and CDR2: MNHEY and SVGAGI. V gave up 0 bases and J gave up 7 bases; unmatched junction bases: 3. This CDR3 is CASSYSGGAQPQHF. The DNA for the CDR3 is TGTGCCAGCAGTTACTCAGGGGGCGCGCAGCCCCAGCATTTT.

V gene TRBV5-8 combines with J gene TRBJ2-1, with TRBD1 matching over 7 bases. The germline CDR1 and CDR2 sequences are SGHTS and YDEGEE. The CDR3 runs to 14 residues. V lost 0 bases to trimming and J lost 4 bases; unmatched junction nucleotides: 1. The CDR3 DNA is TGTGCCAGCAGCTTGGGGGACAGATACAATGAGCAGTTCTTC. This codes for CASSLGDRYNEQFF.

This sequence joins TRBV30 and TRBJ2-7; 7 positions agree with TRBD2. V dropped 3 bases and J dropped 1; count of bases not matched to a gene: 0. In germline, CDR1 is GTSNPN, CDR2 SVGIG (reference sequence). CDR3 length: 12 amino acids. The CDR3 DNA follows: TGTGCCTGGAGACTAGCGTCCTACGAGCAGTACTTC. Amino acid sequence: CAWRLASYEQYF.

The chain carries TRBV5-4 and TRBJ1-5; a weak D match, TRBD1 (5 bases). The V gene's germline CDR1 is SGHNT and CDR2 YYREEE (reference sequence). Trimming took 0 bases from V and 4 from J, leaving 11 bases between them. The CDR3 sequence is 15 residues long. The CDR3 is CASSLDQGPNQPQHF. The CDR3, as DNA: TGTGCCAGCAGCTTGGATCAGGGACCGAATCAGCCCCAGCATTTT.

This chain connects TRBV6-5 to TRBJ1-1, with TRBD1 as a possible D gene (6 bases). The CDR3 is 15 amino acids. The germline V gene has CDR1 MNHEY and CDR2 SVGAGI. The ends were cut back, 10 bases at V and 4 bases at J, with 22 bases in the middle. For the CDR3, the DNA is TGTGCCACCCGGAGGACAGTTGGGGGGTTCACTGAAGCTTTCTTT. Residues: CATRRTVGGFTEAFF.

The genes are TRBV5-8 and TRBJ1-5; 7 bases map to TRBD1. Germline trimming cut 2 bases from V and 4 bases from J; bases unmatched to any gene: 18. This CDR3 is built from 19 residues. Germline values: CDR1 SGHTS, CDR2 YDEGEE. CDR3: CASSFPRLNRDSHNQPQHF. For the CDR3, the DNA is TGTGCCAGCAGCTTCCCCCGACTAAACCGGGACAGTCATAATCAGCCCCAGCATTTT.

J is TRBJ1-6 and V is TRBV4-3, with TRBD1 matching over 7 bases. CDR1 and CDR2 from the germline V gene are LGHNA and YSLEER. With 0 bases clipped from V and 7 bases from J, the junction kept 6 bases outside the gene matches. This CDR3 spans 16 amino acids. CDR3 residues: CASSQEGTGVNSPLHF. The CDR3 region has the DNA TGCGCCAGCAGCCAAGAAGGAACAGGGGTAAATTCACCCCTCCACTTT.

V gene TRBV5-1 combines with J gene TRBJ1-1; 7 bases are shared with TRBD1. CDR3 length equals 14 residues. CDR1 and CDR2 (germline): SGHRS, YFSETQ. V trimming: 0 bases; J trimming: 5 bases; junction bases outside the gene matches: 4. CDR3 sequence: CASSLEGALTEAFF. The CDR3 nucleotides read TGCGCCAGCAGCTTGGAGGGGGCATTAACTGAAGCTTTCTTT.

This rearrangement joins TRBV29-1 to TRBJ1-2; D unresolved. V was shortened by 3 bases and J by 4 bases, with 6 bases between the two germline ends. This CDR3 spans 11 amino acids. Germline CDR1 is SQVTM and CDR2 is ANQGSEA. The DNA for the CDR3 is TGCAGCGTTGAGGGAATCTATGGCTACACCTTC. Its protein product is CSVEGIYGYTF.

V usage is TRBV5-8 and J usage is TRBJ1-1; 7 bases line up with TRBD1. V shed 2 bases, J shed 3 bases, and the junction held 4 bases outside the gene matches. The CDR3 is 14 residues long. CDR1 is SGHTS and CDR2 is YDEGEE in the germline V gene. The CDR3 nucleotides are TGTGCCAGCAGCTTTCGACAGGGAGACACTGAAGCTTTCTTT. It is translated as CASSFRQGDTEAFF.